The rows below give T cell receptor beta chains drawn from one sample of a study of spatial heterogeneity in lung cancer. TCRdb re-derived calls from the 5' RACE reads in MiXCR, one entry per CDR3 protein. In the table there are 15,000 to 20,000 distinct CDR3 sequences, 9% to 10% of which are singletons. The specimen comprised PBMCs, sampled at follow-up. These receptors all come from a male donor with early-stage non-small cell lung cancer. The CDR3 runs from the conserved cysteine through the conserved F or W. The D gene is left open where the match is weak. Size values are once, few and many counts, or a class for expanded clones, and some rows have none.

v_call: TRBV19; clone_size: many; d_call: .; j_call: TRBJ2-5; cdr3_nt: TGTGCCAGTAGTATCACGAGACAGGGACTGGGGTGGAAGACCCAGTACTTC; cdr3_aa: CASSITRQGLGWKTQYF
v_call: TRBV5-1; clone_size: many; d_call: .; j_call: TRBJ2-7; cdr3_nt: TGCGCCAGCAGCTTGGCCGTAAAGATGCAGTACTTC; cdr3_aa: CASSLAVKMQYF
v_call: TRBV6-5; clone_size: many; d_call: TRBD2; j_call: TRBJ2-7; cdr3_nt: TGTGCCAGCAGTTACTACGCCGCGGGAGGCGAGCAGTACTTC; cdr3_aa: CASSYYAAGGEQYF
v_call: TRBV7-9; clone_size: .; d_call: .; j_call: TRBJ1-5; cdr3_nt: TGTGCCAGCAGCTTAGATACTCGTCAGCCCCAGCATTTT; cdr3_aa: CASSLDTRQPQHF
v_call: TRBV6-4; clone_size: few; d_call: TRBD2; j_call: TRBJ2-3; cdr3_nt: TGTGCCAGCAGTGCCGGGAGGGTTACAGATACGCAGTATTTT; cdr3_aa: CASSAGRVTDTQYF
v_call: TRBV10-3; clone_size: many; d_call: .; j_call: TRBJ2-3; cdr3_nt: TGTGCCATCAGTGAGGGGGAAAGCACAGATACGCAGTATTTT; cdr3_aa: CAISEGESTDTQYF
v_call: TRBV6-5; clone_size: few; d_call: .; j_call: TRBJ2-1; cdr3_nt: TGTGCCAGCACCCAGGATTCTAGCGCTAATGAGCAGTTCTTC; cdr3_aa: CASTQDSSANEQFF
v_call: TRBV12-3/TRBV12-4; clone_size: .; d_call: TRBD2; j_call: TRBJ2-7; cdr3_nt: TGTGCCAGCAGTGGTCGCGGGAGGGCCTCAAAACCCGAGCAGTACTTC; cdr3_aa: CASSGRGRASKPEQYF
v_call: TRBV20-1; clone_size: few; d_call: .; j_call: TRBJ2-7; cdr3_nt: TGCAGTGCTAGAGACCTAGGCCGCGGGCCTTCCTCCGAGCAGTACTTC; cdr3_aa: CSARDLGRGPSSEQYF
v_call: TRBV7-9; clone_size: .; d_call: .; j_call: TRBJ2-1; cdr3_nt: TGTGCCAGCAGCTTACCTAACGTCCAAGTCTTC; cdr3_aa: CASSLPNVQVF
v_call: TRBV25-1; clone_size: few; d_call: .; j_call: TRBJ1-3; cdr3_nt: TGTGCCAGCAGCCCACAGACTTTCTCTGGAAACACCATATATTTT; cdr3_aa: CASSPQTFSGNTIYF
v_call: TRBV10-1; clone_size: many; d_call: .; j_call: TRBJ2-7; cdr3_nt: TGCGCCAGCAAAACACTACCTACTGGGGGGCCTGGAGAGCAGTACTTC; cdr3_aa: CASKTLPTGGPGEQYF
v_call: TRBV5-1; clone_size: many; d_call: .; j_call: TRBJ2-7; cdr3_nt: TGCGCCAGCAGCTTGCTTCAGCGGGTCGCCTACGAGCAGTACTTC; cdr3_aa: CASSLLQRVAYEQYF
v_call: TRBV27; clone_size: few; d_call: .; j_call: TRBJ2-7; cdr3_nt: TGTGCCAGCAGTTTACGTGCCAGCCACGAGCAGTACTTC; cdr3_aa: CASSLRASHEQYF
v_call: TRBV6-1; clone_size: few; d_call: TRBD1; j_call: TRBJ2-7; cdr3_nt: TGTGCCAGCAGCGGGACAGGGTACCACGAGCAGTACTTC; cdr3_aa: CASSGTGYHEQYF